This is a list of T cell receptor beta chains from one sample in a study of cytomegalovirus exposure and HLA in healthy donors. Produced via immunoSEQ multiplex PCR; TCRdb's table is partial and in-frame only. Among fewer than 110,000 clones, about 84% were seen once, and the ten largest hold approximately 2.2%. The material sequenced was PBMCs. The receptors derive from a young man in good health and CMV-seronegative. Both conserved end residues are part of each CDR3. A D gene is named only where the DNA matches it firmly.

V	D	J	DNA	CDR3
TRBV6-1	-	TRBJ1-5	TGTGCCAGCAGCGCGGAGCGGGCACGACAGCCCCAGCATTTT	CASSAERARQPQHF
TRBV2	TRBD1	TRBJ2-7	TGTGCCAGCCGAGAGGAGGGACAGGGTTTTTCCTACGAGCAGTACTTC	CASREEGQGFSYEQYF
TRBV6-6	TRBD1	TRBJ1-4	TGTGCCAGCAGTCCCGGGACAGCTAATGAAAAACTGTTTTTT	CASSPGTANEKLFF
TRBV28	-	TRBJ2-6	TGTGCCAGCAGTTATAGGGTGGAGGCGGCTGGGGCCAACGTCCTGACTTTC	CASSYRVEAAGANVLTF
TRBV19	-	TRBJ2-5	TGTGCCAGTCCTAGAGGTGAGACCCAGTACTTC	CASPRGETQYF
TRBV7-9	TRBD1	TRBJ2-5	TGTGCCAGCAGCACGACAGGGGGAAGAGAGACCCAGTACTTC	CASSTTGGRETQYF
TRBV6-1	TRBD2	TRBJ2-1	TGTGAGGCGGCTAGCGGGCCAATTCACAATGAGCAGTTCTTC	CEAASGPIHNEQFF
TRBV6-6	TRBD2	TRBJ2-7	TGTGCCAGCAGCTTGGATCAGACTAGCGTGGACGAGCAGTACTTC	CASSLDQTSVDEQYF
TRBV2	-	TRBJ1-1	TGTGCCAGCAGTGACCAGATGAACACTGAAGCTTTCTTT	CASSDQMNTEAFF
TRBV5-1	-	TRBJ2-7	TGCGCCAGCAGCATTTTGACAGGCCCCTACGAGCAGTACTTC	CASSILTGPYEQYF
TRBV5-1	-	TRBJ2-3	TGCGCCAGCAGCTTGACCCGCCGGGGAACGCAGTATTTT	CASSLTRRGTQYF
TRBV7-2	TRBD1	TRBJ2-2	TGTGCCAGCAGCCCTGACAGGGCCCCAGGGGGCGGGGAGCTGTTTTTT	CASSPDRAPGGGELFF
TRBV2	-	TRBJ2-5	TGTGCCAGCGGGCTCTTGGGAGGGGGGGAGACCCAGTACTTC	CASGLLGGGETQYF
TRBV6-5	-	TRBJ2-7	TGTGCCAGCAGTTACGCGGGATCCGAGCAGTACTTC	CASSYAGSEQYF
TRBV4-1	-	TRBJ1-1	TGCGCCAGCAGCCAACTAGGGACACTAGTAGGGACTGAAGCTTTCTTT	CASSQLGTLVGTEAFF
TRBV9	TRBD2	TRBJ2-1	TGTGCCAGCAGCCTTGGACTAGCGGCTTACAATGAGCAGTTCTTC	CASSLGLAAYNEQFF
TRBV29-1	-	TRBJ1-1	TGCAGCGTTGAAGAAAATCCGACAGGCAGTACTGAAGCTTTCTTT	CSVEENPTGSTEAFF
TRBV15	-	TRBJ1-6	TGTGCCACCACCCCGAGGCGGGGAACCGGCTCACCCCTCCACTTT	CATTPRRGTGSPLHF
TRBV30	-	TRBJ2-5	TGTGCCTGGATTTCCTGGGGGGAATTCCAAGAGACCCAGTACTTC	CAWISWGEFQETQYF
TRBV7-8	TRBD1	TRBJ2-5	TGTGCCAGCAGCTTCCCCAGGGACAGCCTCACGGAACAGTACTTC	CASSFPRDSLTEQYF
TRBV6-5	TRBD2	TRBJ2-7	TGTGCCAGCAGTTCTTTAGCGGGGGTCCGCTACGAGCAGTACTTC	CASSSLAGVRYEQYF
TRBV7-2	TRBD2	TRBJ2-3	TGTGCCAGCAGCTTAGAGGTAGCGGGAGTTAGGTATTTT	CASSLEVAGVRYF